One and the same sample provided the 7 T cell receptor beta chains below, sequenced in a study of shared clonotypes between healthy human individuals. Profiling relied on immunoSEQ multiplex PCR, and the TCRdb table lists in-frame clones only, not all of them. Among 2 million to 2.5 million clones listed, roughly 95% were seen once. Sequenced: naive CD4+ T cells sorted from blood. Specified subset: CD45RA+ positively selected. The receptors here all came from a man aged 18-30 years in good health.

In this sample, this clone turned up once. The chain carries TRBV6-5 and TRBJ1-1; possibly TRBD1 for D (6 bases). The CDR3 length is 13 residues. Germline V CDR1 and CDR2: MNHEY, SVGAGI. V was trimmed by 7 bases and J by 0 bases, leaving 9 bases between them. Here the CDR3 DNA reads TGTGCCAGCACAGGGGCCATGAACACTGAAGCTTTCTTT. Translated, it gives CASTGAMNTEAFF.

The V call is TRBV28, the J call TRBJ2-4; D gene ambiguous. CDR3 length: 12 residues. Germline lookup yields CDR1 MDHEN and CDR2 SYDVKM. Trimming took off 3 bases at V and 4 bases at J, with 4 bases between the two ends. This chain's CDR3 is CASSLKKNIQYF. The CDR3 DNA is TGTGCCAGCAGTTTGAAGAAAAACATTCAGTACTTC.

The rearrangement uses TRBV27 and TRBJ2-7; 8 nucleotides align to TRBD1. The CDR3 loop spans 11 amino acids. From germline, CDR1 is MNHEY and CDR2 SMNVEV (reference sequence). The trim removed 10 bases at V and 5 bases at J, leaving 4 bases unmatched. As DNA, the CDR3 is TGTGCCAATCTCAGGGGGCACGAGCAGTACTTC. This sequence encodes CANLRGHEQYF.

This chain joins TRBV6-1 and TRBJ2-7; D remains ambiguous. The germline CDR1 and CDR2 sequences are MNHNS and SASEGT. V shed 0 bases and J shed 6 bases, with 12 bases lying between them. The CDR3 contains 14 residues. DNA of the CDR3: TGTGCCAGCAGTGAAGCGAGCCCGGGCCGCGAGCAGTACTTC. Translated: CASSEASPGREQYF.

To note about this clone: Different DNA sequences within this sample yield the same CDR3. This chain connects TRBV7-9 to TRBJ1-1, with D possibly TRBD1 on 6 matching bases. This CDR3 has 14 residues. Trimming cost V 4 bases and J 0 bases, with 9 bases left between them. Per germline, CDR1 SEHNR and CDR2 FQNEAQ (reference sequence). The CDR3 region is CASSSQGMNTEAFF. The CDR3 nucleotides read TGTGCCAGCAGCTCACAGGGAATGAACACTGAAGCTTTCTTT.

The chain joins TRBV10-2 to TRBJ2-3, with D possibly matching TRBD1 (6 bases). Germline CDR1 WSHSY, CDR2 SAAADI. The CDR3 extends over 16 amino acids. V lost 7 bases and J 4 bases, leaving 21 bases between the germline ends. CDR3 region: CASKRVQGTLPDTQYF. The DNA for the CDR3 is TGCGCCAGCAAGAGAGTGCAGGGGACCCTCCCAGATACGCAGTATTTT.

V usage is TRBV18 and J usage is TRBJ2-7, with TRBD2 identical over 11 bases. CDR3 size: 16 residues. V dropped 2 bases and J dropped 0; count of bases not matched to a gene: 3. The germline V gene encodes CDR1 KGHSH and CDR2 LQKENI. CDR3 nucleotides: TGTGCCAGCTCACCATCGGGACTAGCGGCCTCCTACGAGCAGTACTTC. Protein product: CASSPSGLAASYEQYF.